This paragraph covers one TCR beta chain sequence. Its target is unknown. TCRdb reanalyzed the 5' RACE reads and collapses them to one entry per CDR3 protein, without DNA. Its table records over 110,000 distinct CDR3 sequences. This entry belongs to a study of monozygotic twins with inflammatory bowel disease. Each donor had 2.5 ml of blood drawn. Whole-study results and caveats: On the inverse Simpson index, IBD patients scored lower for TCRbeta diversity than healthy co-twins.

Germline V gene sequence: CDR1 SGHTA, CDR2 FQGNSA. The CDR3 totals 16 residues. The chain combines TRBV7-2 with TRBJ2-2; without DNA, the TCRdb call of TRBD1 cannot be checked. This receptor was taken from a human donor with ulcerative colitis or Crohn's disease, or a healthy co-twin of an affected twin (not recorded which). The sequencing input was blood. The chain's CDR3 is CASSLAAPGSTGELFF.